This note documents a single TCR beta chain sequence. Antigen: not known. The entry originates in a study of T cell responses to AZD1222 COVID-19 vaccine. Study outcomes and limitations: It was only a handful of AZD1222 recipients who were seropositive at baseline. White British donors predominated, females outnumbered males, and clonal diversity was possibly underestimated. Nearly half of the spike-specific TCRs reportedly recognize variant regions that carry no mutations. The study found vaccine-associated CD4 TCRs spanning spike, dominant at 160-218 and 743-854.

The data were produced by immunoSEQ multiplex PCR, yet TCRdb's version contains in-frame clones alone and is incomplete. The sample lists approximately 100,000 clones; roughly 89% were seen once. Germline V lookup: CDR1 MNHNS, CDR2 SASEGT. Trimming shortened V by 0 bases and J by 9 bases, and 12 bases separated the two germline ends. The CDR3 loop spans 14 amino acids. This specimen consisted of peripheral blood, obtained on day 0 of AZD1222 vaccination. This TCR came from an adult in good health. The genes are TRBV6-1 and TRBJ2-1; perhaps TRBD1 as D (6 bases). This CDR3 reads CASSEARTVSEQFF. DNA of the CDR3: TGTGCCAGCAGTGAAGCAAGGACAGTTAGTGAGCAGTTCTTC.